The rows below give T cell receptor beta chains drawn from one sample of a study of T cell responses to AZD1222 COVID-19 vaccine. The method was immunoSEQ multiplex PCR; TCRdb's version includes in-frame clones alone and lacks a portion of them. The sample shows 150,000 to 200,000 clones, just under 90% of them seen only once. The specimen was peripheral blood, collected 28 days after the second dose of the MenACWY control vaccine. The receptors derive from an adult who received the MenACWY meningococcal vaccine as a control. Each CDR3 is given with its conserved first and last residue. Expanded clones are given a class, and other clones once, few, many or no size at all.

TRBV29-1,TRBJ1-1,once,CSVDRTGSEAFF
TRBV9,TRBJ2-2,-,CASSVSSRGRDTGELFF
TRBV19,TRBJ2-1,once,CASTAWGDPLYNEQFF
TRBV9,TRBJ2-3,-,CASSVSGTSTDTQYF
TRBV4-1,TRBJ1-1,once,CATGLPGQEAFF
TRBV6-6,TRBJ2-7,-,CASKTGLAEQYF
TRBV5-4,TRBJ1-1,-,CASSLLSGGGIAEAFF
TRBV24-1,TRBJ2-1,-,CATSERGPGYNEQFF
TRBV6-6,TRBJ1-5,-,CASSQGRTRYSNQPQHF
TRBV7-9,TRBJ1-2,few,CASSLVANPYGYTF
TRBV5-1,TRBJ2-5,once,CASTLEGLETQYF
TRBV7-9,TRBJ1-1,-,CASSSPSQGVAEAFF
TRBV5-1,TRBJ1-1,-,CASSLAAVTGITEAFF
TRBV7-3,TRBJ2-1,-,CASSRLPGLAVNEQFF
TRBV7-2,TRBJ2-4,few,CASSSPGQGNIQYF
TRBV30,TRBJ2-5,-,CAWSGRTQYF
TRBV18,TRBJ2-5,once,CASSPGRGPETQYF
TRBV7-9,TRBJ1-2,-,CASSPSRGGSYGYTF
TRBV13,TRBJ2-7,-,CASSPRDWTGEGYEQYF
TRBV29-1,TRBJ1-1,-,CSVGGVREAFF
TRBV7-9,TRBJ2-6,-,CASSLSPTSGANVLTF
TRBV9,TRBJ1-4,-,CASSADRTNEKLFF
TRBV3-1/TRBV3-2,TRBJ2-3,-,CASSQVSGRAPADTQYF
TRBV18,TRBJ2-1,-,CASSPVALNEQFF
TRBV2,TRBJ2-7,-,CASSDRGLEQYF
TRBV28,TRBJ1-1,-,CASSLWGMGTEAFF
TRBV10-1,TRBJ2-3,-,CASSERTDTQYF
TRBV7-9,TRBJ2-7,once,CASSKTSGSPYEQYF
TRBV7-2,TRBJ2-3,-,CASSLLGLGSVDTQYF
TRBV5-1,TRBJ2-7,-,CASSLKNELGSYEQYF
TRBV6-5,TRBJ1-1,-,CASSYSKRVNTEAFF
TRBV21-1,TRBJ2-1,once,CASSKIESELAEHPGYEQFF
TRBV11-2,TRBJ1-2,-,CASSGGIGYGYTF
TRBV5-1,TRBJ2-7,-,CASSLGVPSYEQYF
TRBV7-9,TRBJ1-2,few,CASSNHQGTGYTF
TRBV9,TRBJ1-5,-,CASSADRVGQPQHF
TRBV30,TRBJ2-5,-,CAWNVLGNQYF
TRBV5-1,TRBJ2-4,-,CASSLVSDTNIQYF
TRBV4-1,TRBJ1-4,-,CASSLATNEKLFF
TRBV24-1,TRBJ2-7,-,CAAGGAYEQYF
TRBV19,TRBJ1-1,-,CASRGWELQNTEAFF
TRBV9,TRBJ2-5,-,CASSVGASGEETQYF
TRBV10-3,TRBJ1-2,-,CAISEPDRLYGYTF